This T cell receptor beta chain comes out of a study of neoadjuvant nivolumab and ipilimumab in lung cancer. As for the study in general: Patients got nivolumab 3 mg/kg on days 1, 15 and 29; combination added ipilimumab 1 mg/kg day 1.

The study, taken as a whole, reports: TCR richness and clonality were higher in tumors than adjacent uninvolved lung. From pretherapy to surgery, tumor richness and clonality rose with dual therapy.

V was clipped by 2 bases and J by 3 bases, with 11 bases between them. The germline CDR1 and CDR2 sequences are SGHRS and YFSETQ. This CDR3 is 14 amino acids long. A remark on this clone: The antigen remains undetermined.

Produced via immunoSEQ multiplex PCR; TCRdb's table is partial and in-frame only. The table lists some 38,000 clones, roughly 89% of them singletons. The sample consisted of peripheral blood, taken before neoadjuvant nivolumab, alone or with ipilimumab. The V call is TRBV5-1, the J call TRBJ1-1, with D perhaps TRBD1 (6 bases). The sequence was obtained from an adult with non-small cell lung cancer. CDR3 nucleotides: TGCGCCAGCAGCTTCGTGGGGGCGGACACTGAAGCTTTCTTT. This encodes CASSFVGADTEAFF.